Listed here are 32 T cell receptor beta chains from one sample, sequenced in a study of T cell clones after liver transplantation. Clones were read by immunoSEQ multiplex PCR, and TCRdb kept only the in-frame ones, dropping some. The table has under 55,000 clones, approximately 86% seen once. Sequencing was performed on CD4+ T cells from blood, taken 24 months after liver transplant. The receptors derive from a human patient who received a liver transplant. Certain T cells may be donor cells from the graft.

This clone is a singleton in its sample. This chain uses TRBV2 with TRBJ2-2, with D possibly called TRBD1 or TRBD2 (5 bases each). Looked up from germline, CDR1 is SNHLY and CDR2 is FYNNEI. V was shortened by 8 bases and J by 2 bases, with 15 bases between the two germline ends. The CDR3 loop spans 15 amino acids. CDR3 amino acids: CASGARESNTGELFF. In DNA, the CDR3 is TGTGCCAGCGGGGCGAGGGAGTCAAACACCGGGGAGCTGTTTTTT.

J is TRBJ2-4 and V is TRBV19; D is perhaps TRBD1 or TRBD2 (5 bases each). Germline loops: CDR1 LNHDA, CDR2 SQIVND (reference sequence). This CDR3 has 15 amino acids. V gave up 1 base and J gave up 1 base, with 8 bases separating them. This chain's CDR3 is CASSIGGEAKNIQYF. The CDR3 region has the DNA TGTGCCAGTAGTATAGGAGGGGAGGCCAAAAACATTCAGTACTTC. The variable domain in full, with the rest retrieved from reference TRBV19 and TRBJ2-4, is DGGITQSPKYLFRKEGQNVTLSCEQNLNHDAMYWYRQDPGQGLRLIYYSQIVNDFQKGDIAEGYSVSREKKESFPLTVTSAQKNPTAFYLCASSIGGEAKNIQYFGAGTRLSVL.

The V call is TRBV5-1, the J call TRBJ1-5, with D possibly TRBD1 on 6 matching bases. Trimming stripped 0 bases from V and 7 bases from J, with 11 bases between. The CDR3 covers 14 residues. Per the germline V gene, CDR1 is SGHRS and CDR2 is YFSETQ. CDR3 bases: TGCGCCAGCAGCTTGGCACAGGGCGTGCAGCCCCAGCATTTT. Translating it yields CASSLAQGVQPQHF.

In nucleotides, the CDR3 is TGTGCCAGTAGTATAGGTTTTGGGGGGACTGAAGCTTTCTTT. Its protein is CASSIGFGGTEAFF. The V and J genes are TRBV19 and TRBJ1-1; TRBD1 might be the D (5 bases). CDR1 and CDR2 (germline): LNHDA, SQIVND (reference sequence). The CDR3 is 14 amino acids. V lost 1 base, J lost 5 bases, and 11 bases lay in between.

The chain combines TRBV6-1 with TRBJ2-1; 9 bases are a match to TRBD2. From germline, CDR1 is MNHNS and CDR2 SASEGT. There are 15 residues in the CDR3. With V trimmed by 6 bases and J by 8 bases, 11 bases remained unmatched. The CDR3 loop reads CASRGYSGSWDEQFF. CDR3 DNA sequence: TGTGCCAGCAGGGGGTATAGCGGGAGTTGGGATGAGCAGTTCTTC.

Here the CDR3 reads CASSFRPLAGGPGYEQYF. The CDR3 coding sequence is TGTGCCAGCAGTTTTCGACCTCTAGCGGGAGGGCCGGGTTACGAGCAGTACTTC. This rearrangement joins TRBV5-6 to TRBJ2-7, with 12 bases identical to TRBD2. The CDR3 contains 18 residues. The ends lost 5 bases at V and 4 bases at J; junction bases unmatched: 16. Germline V gene sequence: CDR1 SGHDT, CDR2 YYEEEE.

This clone came up once. The rearrangement joins TRBV7-2 to TRBJ1-2; 12 positions agree with TRBD1. The CDR3 contains 15 residues. The trim removed 5 bases at V and 4 bases at J, leaving 5 bases unmatched. Germline V gives CDR1 SGHTA, CDR2 FQGNSA. CDR3 in DNA: TGTGCCAGCAGCCCCCAGGGACAGGGGGCCTATGGCTACACCTTC. It codes for CASSPQGQGAYGYTF.

This chain uses TRBV7-9 with TRBJ1-3, with D uncertain. Trimming stripped 3 bases from V and 2 bases from J, with 8 bases between. Per germline, CDR1 SEHNR and CDR2 FQNEAQ (reference sequence). The CDR3 covers 14 residues. The CDR3 DNA follows: TGTGCCAGCAGCTTTTCGGATGCTGGAAACACCATATATTTT. This encodes CASSFSDAGNTIYF.

The chain combines TRBV19 with TRBJ2-3; D is tentatively TRBD1 or TRBD2 (5 bases each). CDR1 and CDR2 from the germline V gene are LNHDA and SQIVND (reference sequence). Trimming took 1 base from V and 4 from J, leaving 12 bases between them. The CDR3 consists of 15 residues. The CDR3 coding sequence is TGTGCCAGTAGTATAGGAGGGGTAGCAGCAGATACGCAGTATTTT. It codes for CASSIGGVAADTQYF.

This clone was recorded only once. The rearrangement uses TRBV2 and TRBJ2-6; D perhaps matches TRBD2 (6 bases). This CDR3 spans 15 amino acids. Germline lookup yields CDR1 SNHLY and CDR2 FYNNEI. V was clipped by 8 bases and J by 4 bases, with 15 bases between them. The CDR3 coding sequence is TGTGCCAGCGGAGGGACCACGACGGGGGCCAACGTCCTGACTTTC. Its protein is CASGGTTTGANVLTF.

The chain joins TRBV25-1 to TRBJ1-5; TRBD1 is a possible D gene (5 bases). The germline V gene encodes CDR1 MGHDK and CDR2 SYGVNS. Between the trimmed V and J ends, which lost 4 bases and 10 bases, there was a span of 17 bases. The CDR3 totals 14 residues. CDR3 protein: CASSGKGTVGPQHF. CDR3 bases: TGTGCCAGCAGTGGAAAGGGGACTGTAGGACCCCAGCATTTT.

The rearrangement uses TRBV7-9 and TRBJ2-5, with 7 positions matching TRBD2. V lost 4 bases to trimming and J lost 4 bases; unmatched junction nucleotides: 9. Germline CDR1 and CDR2: SEHNR and FQNEAQ (reference sequence). This CDR3 is 15 amino acids long. The DNA for the CDR3 is TGTGCCAGCAGCTCACCTCGGGGGAGGGTAGAGACCCAGTACTTC. This sequence encodes CASSSPRGRVETQYF.

The chain joins TRBV27 to TRBJ1-5; D unresolved. V lost 3 bases, J lost 4 bases, and 16 bases lay in between. CDR1 is MNHEY, CDR2 SMNVEV, per germline (reference sequence). The CDR3 is 16 amino acids. As DNA, the CDR3 is TGTGCCAGCAGTTTTTCGGTGGGCGGTGCTAATCAGCCCCAGCATTTT. Amino acids: CASSFSVGGANQPQHF.

The chain uses TRBV18 and TRBJ2-3; D gene ambiguous. Germline-derived CDR1 and CDR2 are KGHSH and LQKENI. V lost 1 base and J lost 5, with 10 bases in between. The CDR3 loop spans 14 amino acids. The CDR3 here is CASSPLGSRDTQYF. CDR3 nucleotides: TGTGCCAGCTCACCACTCGGGTCGAGAGATACGCAGTATTTT.

This chain joins TRBV6-1 and TRBJ1-4; D is possibly TRBD1 (6 bases). The CDR3 spans 14 residues. V lost 6 bases to trimming and J lost 4 bases, with 12 bases between them. Germline CDR1 reads MNHNS; CDR2 reads SASEGT. CDR3 residues: CASREGGSNEKLFF. The CDR3 region has the DNA TGTGCCAGCAGGGAGGGGGGGAGTAATGAAAAACTGTTTTTT.

V usage is TRBV7-9 and J usage is TRBJ2-3; D might be TRBD2 (8 bases). Trimming removed 2 bases from V and 4 bases from J, with 19 bases in between. Germline values: CDR1 SEHNR, CDR2 FQNEAQ (reference sequence). This CDR3 comprises 17 residues. In DNA form, the CDR3 reads TGTGCCAGCAGCTTATCGGGGTCGGGAGGGGGCTCAGATACGCAGTATTTT. Protein product: CASSLSGSGGGSDTQYF.

This chain uses TRBV19 with TRBJ1-2, with TRBD1 as a possible D gene (5 bases). The germline CDR1 and CDR2 sequences are LNHDA and SQIVND (reference sequence). V was cut by 2 bases and J by 0 bases, with 13 bases left in between. The CDR3 runs 16 residues. The CDR3 DNA follows: TGTGCCAGTAGTATAAGGCAGGGACCTACTAACTATGGCTACACCTTC. This translates into CASSIRQGPTNYGYTF.

This chain connects TRBV5-6 to TRBJ1-2, with D tentatively TRBD1 (5 bases). The CDR3 loop spans 12 amino acids. Germline CDR1 and CDR2: SGHDT and YYEEEE. V lost 0 bases and J lost 9, with 9 bases in between. CDR3 loop: CASSLAGGRYTF. DNA for the CDR3: TGTGCCAGCAGCTTGGCCGGGGGTCGCTACACCTTC.

V is TRBV16 and J is TRBJ2-2; 7 nucleotides agree with TRBD1. The V segment lost 4 bases and the J segment 0 bases; nucleotides outside the gene matches: 11. Germline assignment: CDR1 KGHSY and CDR2 FQNENV. CDR3 size: 18 residues. The chain's CDR3 is CASSRQGPTAANTGELFF. Written as DNA, the CDR3 is TGTGCCAGCAGCCGACAGGGCCCCACGGCCGCGAACACCGGGGAGCTGTTTTTT.

The gene calls are TRBV10-3 and TRBJ1-5; perhaps TRBD1 as D (5 bases). V was clipped by 4 bases and J by 2 bases, with 15 bases between them. Germline values: CDR1 ENHRY, CDR2 SYGVKD. This CDR3 contains 16 residues. As DNA, the CDR3 is TGTGCCATCAGTGGGGGGAGCCATAGGGGCAATCAGCCCCAGCATTTT. Translated: CAISGGSHRGNQPQHF.

V gene TRBV6-6 combines with J gene TRBJ2-4; the D gene is possibly TRBD1 (5 bases). CDR3 length equals 14 residues. Trimming removed 4 bases from V and 3 bases from J, with 10 bases in between. The germline CDR1 and CDR2 sequences are MNHNY and SVGAGI (reference sequence). CDR3 region: CASSFERGKNIQYF. The DNA of the CDR3 is TGTGCCAGCAGTTTCGAAAGGGGCAAAAACATTCAGTACTTC.

The rearrangement uses TRBV4-2 and TRBJ2-7; no clear D gene. V was pared by 0 bases and J by 6 bases, with 12 bases between. The CDR3 sequence is 14 residues long. Germline lookup yields CDR1 LGHNA and CDR2 YNFKEQ. Here the CDR3 DNA reads TGTGCCAGCAGCCAAGATGGTGCTAGACGCGAGCAGTACTTC. This translates into CASSQDGARREQYF.

The chain carries TRBV2 and TRBJ1-1; TRBD1 agrees at 7 bases. Germline values: CDR1 SNHLY, CDR2 FYNNEI. The trim removed 2 bases at V and 3 bases at J, leaving 15 bases unmatched. This CDR3 has 18 residues. The DNA for the CDR3 is TGTGCCAGCAGTGAAAAGGGAGGAACAGGGGTCAGGGACACTGAAGCTTTCTTT. This codes for CASSEKGGTGVRDTEAFF. The complete variable domain, with remaining parts taken from reference TRBV2 and TRBJ1-1, reads EPEVTQTPSHQVTQMGQEVILRCVPISNHLYFYWYRQILGQKVEFLVSFYNNEISEKSEIFDDQFSVERPDGSNFTLKIRSTKLEDSAMYFCASSEKGGTGVRDTEAFFGQGTRLTVV.

This clone has a handful of counts. J is TRBJ2-7 and V is TRBV6-6; no reliable D call. The length of the CDR3 is 12 residues. Per the germline V gene, CDR1 is MNHNY and CDR2 is SVGAGI (reference sequence). Trimming removed 6 bases at V and 5 bases at J, with 11 bases between. The CDR3 DNA is TGTGCCAGCAGGGGTAGTGTGGACGAGCAGTACTTC. Protein: CASRGSVDEQYF.

The chain couples TRBV5-1 to TRBJ1-4; D not resolved. V was clipped by 7 bases and J by 1 base, with 11 bases between them. The CDR3 extends over 14 amino acids. The germline V gene has CDR1 SGHRS and CDR2 YFSETQ. The CDR3 region is CASRLGGTNEKLFF. CDR3 coding DNA: TGCGCCAGCCGACTTGGAGGAACTAATGAAAAACTGTTTTTT.

The rearrangement links TRBV7-2 to TRBJ1-3, with 8 nucleotides matching TRBD1. V shed 4 bases and J 2 bases; nucleotides not matched to a gene: 4. This CDR3 comprises 15 residues. The germline V gene encodes CDR1 SGHTA and CDR2 FQGNSA. CDR3 sequence: CASSSQGVTGNTIYF. The CDR3 DNA sequence: TGTGCCAGCAGCTCACAGGGGGTAACTGGAAACACCATATATTTT.

The genes are TRBV27 and TRBJ2-5; TRBD2 matches at 10 bases. The CDR3 is 15 amino acids. The germline gives CDR1 MNHEY, CDR2 SMNVEV (reference sequence). With 2 bases clipped from V and 4 bases from J, the junction kept 4 bases outside the gene matches. The chain's CDR3 is CASSLGLAGAETQYF. The CDR3 DNA reads as TGTGCCAGCAGTTTAGGCCTAGCGGGAGCAGAGACCCAGTACTTC.

This sequence joins TRBV5-1 and TRBJ1-2, with TRBD1 matching 7 bases. Germline CDR1 and CDR2: SGHRS and YFSETQ. Losses at the gene ends were 0 bases for V and 1 base for J; bases not matched to a gene: 3. The CDR3 extends over 15 amino acids. The DNA for the CDR3 is TGCGCCAGCAGCTTGGGGCAGGGGGATAACTATGGCTACACCTTC. Protein sequence: CASSLGQGDNYGYTF.

The chain couples TRBV14 to TRBJ2-1; 7 nucleotides agree with TRBD2. Germline V gene data show CDR1 as SGHDN and CDR2 as FVKESK. This CDR3 region has 17 residues. The trim removed 0 bases at V and 2 bases at J, leaving 7 bases unmatched. As DNA, the CDR3 is TGTGCCAGCAGCCAAGAAATCGGCCTAGCGGCCTACAATGAGCAGTTCTTC. Translation gives CASSQEIGLAAYNEQFF.

DNA of the CDR3: TGTGCCAGCAGTTTAGAAGGCGGAATCTCTGGGGCCAACGTCCTGACTTTC. As protein: CASSLEGGISGANVLTF. The chain links TRBV28 to TRBJ2-6; D remains unclear. This CDR3 has 17 amino acids. With 2 bases removed from V and 0 bases from J, the gap between germline ends came to 11 bases. Germline V CDR1 and CDR2: MDHEN, SYDVKM.

This clone showed up just once. This chain uses TRBV5-4 with TRBJ1-5; the D is unclear. The CDR3 contains 17 residues. Trimming took 0 bases from V and 0 from J, leaving 13 bases between them. Germline CDR1 reads SGHNT; CDR2 reads YYREEE (reference sequence). The CDR3 loop is CASSLGGGIYSNQPQHF. DNA for the CDR3: TGTGCCAGCAGCTTGGGAGGTGGGATTTATAGCAATCAGCCCCAGCATTTT.

This chain connects TRBV27 to TRBJ2-1; TRBD2 agrees at 13 bases. Germline values: CDR1 MNHEY, CDR2 SMNVEV (reference sequence). The V gene end was trimmed by 11 bases and the J gene end by 4 bases; junction bases not matched to a gene: 20. The CDR3 has 19 amino acids. CDR3: CAYTPRTSGSPPLYNEQFF. The CDR3 DNA follows: TGTGCCTACACCCCTCGGACTAGCGGGAGCCCCCCGCTTTACAATGAGCAGTTCTTC.